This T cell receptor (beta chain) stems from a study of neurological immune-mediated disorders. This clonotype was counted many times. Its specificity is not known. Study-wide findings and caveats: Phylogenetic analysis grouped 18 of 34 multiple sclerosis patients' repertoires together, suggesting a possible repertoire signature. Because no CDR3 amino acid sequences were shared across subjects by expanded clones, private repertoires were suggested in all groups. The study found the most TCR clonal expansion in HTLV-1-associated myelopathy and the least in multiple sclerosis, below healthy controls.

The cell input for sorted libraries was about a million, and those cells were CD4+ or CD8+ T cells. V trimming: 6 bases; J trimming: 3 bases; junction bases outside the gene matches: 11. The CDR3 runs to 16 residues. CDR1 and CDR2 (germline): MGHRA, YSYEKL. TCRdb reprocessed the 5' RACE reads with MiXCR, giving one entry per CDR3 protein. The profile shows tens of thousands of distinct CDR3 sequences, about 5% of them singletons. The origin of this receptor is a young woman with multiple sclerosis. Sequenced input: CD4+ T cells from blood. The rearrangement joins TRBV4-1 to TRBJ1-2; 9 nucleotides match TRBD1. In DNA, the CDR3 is TGCGCCAGCAGAAACCGGGACAGGGATCGGGACTATGGCTACACCTTC. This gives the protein CASRNRDRDRDYGYTF.